The 30 T cell receptor beta chains below come from one sample, sequenced in a study of technical replicates of blood from a handful of donors. Assay used: immunoSEQ multiplex PCR; TCRdb lists only in-frame clones, some missing. This sample has under 95,000 clones, with 85% to 95% found just once. The specimen was T cells isolated from PBMCs. Receptors originate from a human donor in good health.

This clone was found once. The CDR3 nucleotides are TGTGCCAGCAGCGGCCCGACAGGGTGGGTCACTGAAGCTTTCTTT. Translating gives CASSGPTGWVTEAFF. The chain links TRBV11-3 to TRBJ1-1, with TRBD1 matching over 7 bases. The CDR3 is 15 amino acids. Germline CDR1 and CDR2: SGHNT and YENEEA. V shed 5 bases and J 4 bases; nucleotides not matched to a gene: 10.

This sequence joins TRBV19 and TRBJ2-3; D is possibly TRBD2 (5 bases). This CDR3 contains 13 residues. V was trimmed by 5 bases and J by 10 bases, leaving 16 bases between them. The germline gives CDR1 LNHDA, CDR2 SQIVND (reference sequence). The DNA for the CDR3 is TGTGCCAGTAGTGTCAATCTAGCAATTGCGCAGTATTTT. Encoded protein: CASSVNLAIAQYF.

The CDR3 nucleotides are TGCGCCAGCAGCTTGGCGGCTAGCGGGGTTCTTAGCACAGATACGCAGTATTTT. Its translation: CASSLAASGVLSTDTQYF. The chain joins TRBV5-1 to TRBJ2-3; 9 bases map to TRBD2. CDR3 size: 18 residues. Germline CDR1 and CDR2: SGHRS and YFSETQ. The V and J ends lost 0 bases and 0 bases, in that order; junction bases with no gene match: 8.

The chain couples TRBV4-1 to TRBJ1-2, with D possibly being TRBD1 (5 bases). Germline CDR1 and CDR2: MGHRA and YSYEKL. V shed 2 bases and J shed 2 bases, with 12 bases lying between them. The CDR3 totals 15 residues. The CDR3 DNA sequence: TGCGCCAGCAGCCAAAGTAGGGCAGGGAACTATGGCTACACCTTC. As protein: CASSQSRAGNYGYTF.

The chain has TRBV30 and TRBJ1-1; D ambiguous. The V gene's germline CDR1 is GTSNPN and CDR2 SVGIG (reference sequence). The CDR3 runs to 13 residues. V was shortened by 3 bases and J by 0 bases, with 8 bases between the two germline ends. In DNA form, the CDR3 reads TGTGCCTGGAGCGCACATATGAACACTGAAGCTTTCTTT. This gives the protein CAWSAHMNTEAFF.

The chain has TRBV5-1 and TRBJ2-1; 7 bases are shared with TRBD1. This CDR3 is 13 amino acids long. CDR1 is SGHRS, CDR2 YFSETQ, per germline. J gave up 6 bases and V 0 bases, and 0 bases lay outside the gene matches. CDR3 in DNA: TGCGCCAGCAGCTTGGGGGACAGCAATGAGCAGTTCTTC. It yields the protein CASSLGDSNEQFF.

The chain recombines TRBV19 with TRBJ1-4; TRBD1 is a possible D gene (5 bases). The CDR3 is 15 amino acids. Trimming stripped 6 bases from V and 0 bases from J, with 11 bases between. Germline V gives CDR1 LNHDA, CDR2 SQIVND (reference sequence). The CDR3 nucleotides are TGTGCCAGTAGGAAACAGGCTACAACTAATGAAAAACTGTTTTTT. Amino acid sequence: CASRKQATTNEKLFF.

The chain combines TRBV6-1 with TRBJ1-4; D uncertain. The CDR3 has 16 residues. The germline CDR1 and CDR2 sequences are MNHNS and SASEGT. V was trimmed by 2 bases and J by 7 bases, leaving 17 bases between them. This CDR3 is CASSETPPRGGEKLFF. The CDR3 DNA reads TGTGCCAGCAGTGAAACTCCCCCCCGTGGCGGTGAAAAACTGTTTTTT.

The chain combines TRBV5-8 with TRBJ2-7; D unclear. Between the trimmed V and J ends, which lost 1 base and 5 bases, there was a span of 10 bases. Germline values: CDR1 SGHTS, CDR2 YDEGEE. This CDR3 has 13 amino acids. Here the CDR3 reads CASSLFRSHEQYF. For the CDR3, the DNA is TGTGCCAGCAGCTTGTTCAGGTCCCACGAGCAGTACTTC. The full variable domain, with the rest looked up from reference TRBV5-8 and TRBJ2-7, is EAGVTQSPTHLIKTRGQQATLRCSPISGHTSVYWYQQALGLGLQFLLWYDEGEERNRGNFPPRFSGRQFPNYSSELNVNALELEDSALYLCASSLFRSHEQYFGPGTRLTVT.

This clone was seen only once. The rearrangement joins TRBV6-1 to TRBJ2-3, with 7 bases matching TRBD1. The CDR3 length is 15 residues. V shed 3 bases, J shed 7 bases, and the junction held 10 bases outside the gene matches. CDR1 and CDR2 (germline): MNHNS, SASEGT. CDR3: CASSDNRDSLYTQYF. CDR3 sequence (DNA): TGTGCCAGCAGTGATAACCGGGACAGCCTTTATACGCAGTATTTT.

The V gene is TRBV6-5, the J gene TRBJ2-1; 11 bases align to TRBD2. The V gene's germline CDR1 is MNHEY and CDR2 SVGAGI. This CDR3 is built from 16 residues. V gave up 2 bases and J gave up 10 bases; unmatched junction bases: 10. CDR3 DNA: TGTGCCAGCAGTTACCCCACGACTAGCGGGGTTTACGAGCAGTTCTTC. Its translation is CASSYPTTSGVYEQFF.

The V gene is TRBV12-5, the J gene TRBJ1-5; TRBD1 is a possible D gene (6 bases). V was trimmed by 2 bases and J by 0 bases, leaving 14 bases between them. CDR1 is LGHNT and CDR2 is FRNRAP in the germline V gene. The CDR3 runs 17 residues. The CDR3 loop reads CASGLRTVGDSNQPQHF. CDR3 sequence (DNA): TGTGCTAGTGGTTTGAGGACAGTGGGAGATAGCAATCAGCCCCAGCATTTT.

The chain carries TRBV16 and TRBJ2-3; tentatively, D is TRBD2 (5 bases). V was cut by 1 base and J by 5 bases, with 13 bases left in between. Germline CDR1 reads KGHSY; CDR2 reads FQNENV. The CDR3 totals 15 residues. The CDR3 is CASSQYGRDRDTQYF. CDR3 sequence (DNA): TGTGCCAGCAGCCAATATGGACGGGATAGAGATACGCAGTATTTT.

The rearrangement joins TRBV27 to TRBJ2-7; 8 bases match TRBD1. The V gene end was trimmed by 8 bases and the J gene end by 2 bases; junction bases not matched to a gene: 8. This CDR3 is built from 14 residues. Looked up from germline, CDR1 is MNHEY and CDR2 is SMNVEV (reference sequence). This CDR3 is CASRYGTGTYEQYF. CDR3 DNA: TGTGCCAGCCGATACGGGACAGGTACCTACGAGCAGTACTTC.

This rearrangement joins TRBV10-2 to TRBJ2-2, with 9 nucleotides matching TRBD1. Germline-derived CDR1 and CDR2 are WSHSY and SAAADI. This CDR3 has 17 amino acids. The J segment lost 4 bases and the V segment lost 2 bases, leaving 8 bases of the junction unmatched. The CDR3 nucleotides read TGCGCCAGCAGTGAGGCTGGACAGGGGTTTGGCACCGGGGAGCTGTTTTTT. It yields the protein CASSEAGQGFGTGELFF.

V is TRBV6-1 and J is TRBJ2-5; TRBD1 matches at 7 bases. Germline V gives CDR1 MNHNS, CDR2 SASEGT. Losses at the gene ends were 6 bases for V and 0 bases for J; bases not matched to a gene: 7. The CDR3 runs to 15 residues. The CDR3 region has the DNA TGTGCCAGCAGCGACTGGGACAGTGACCAAGAGACCCAGTACTTC. This codes for CASSDWDSDQETQYF.

The V gene is TRBV5-1, the J gene TRBJ2-1, with 10 bases fitting TRBD1. The CDR3 spans 15 residues. Trimming took 3 bases from V and 7 from J; bases not matched to a gene: 7. Germline-derived CDR1 and CDR2 are SGHRS and YFSETQ. The CDR3 here is CASSSRQGAVNEQFF. The CDR3 DNA reads as TGCGCCAGCAGCTCCCGACAGGGGGCTGTGAATGAGCAGTTCTTC.

This clone was seen once. The chain is built from TRBV4-2 and TRBJ1-3, with D tentatively TRBD1 (5 bases). The CDR3 sequence is 16 residues long. V gave up 6 bases and J gave up 2 bases, with 17 bases separating them. Germline CDR1 and CDR2: LGHNA and YNFKEQ. CDR3 in DNA: TGTGCCAGCAGAGACGCCCCCTCAGGGCCTGGAAACACCATATATTTT. Protein product: CASRDAPSGPGNTIYF.

This chain joins TRBV6-5 and TRBJ2-1; a possible D gene is TRBD2 (6 bases). CDR3 length: 12 residues. Germline lookup yields CDR1 MNHEY and CDR2 SVGAGI. The V end was cut by 4 bases, the J end by 12 bases, with 13 bases between. Written as DNA, the CDR3 is TGTGCCAGCAGTTCCCTTGGGGGGACGCAGTTCTTC. Protein product: CASSSLGGTQFF.

The genes are TRBV11-1 and TRBJ1-1; TRBD1 is a possible D gene (6 bases). The germline V gene encodes CDR1 SGHAT and CDR2 FQDESV (reference sequence). The V end was cut by 5 bases, the J end by 8 bases, with 15 bases between. This CDR3 comprises 13 residues. The CDR3 DNA sequence: TGTGCCAGCAGCACCGGTTGGGGGGGCGAAGCTTTCTTT. Amino acid sequence: CASSTGWGGEAFF.

The chain links TRBV6-1 to TRBJ2-7; D is possibly TRBD1 (6 bases). The CDR3 runs to 16 residues. Germline lookup yields CDR1 MNHNS and CDR2 SASEGT. Trimming removed 1 base at V and 5 bases at J, with 18 bases between. The CDR3 DNA reads as TGTGCCAGCAGTGAAGAAGGAGACAGGTTTACCAACGAGCAGTACTTC. It codes for CASSEEGDRFTNEQYF.

The chain combines TRBV6-6 with TRBJ1-6, with 8 bases fitting TRBD1. Per the germline V gene, CDR1 is MNHNY and CDR2 is SVGAGI (reference sequence). Losses at the gene ends were 7 bases for V and 6 bases for J; bases not matched to a gene: 2. The CDR3 runs to 13 residues. The CDR3 region is CASNDRGNSPLHF. CDR3 in DNA: TGTGCCAGCAACGACAGGGGTAATTCACCCCTCCACTTT.

With regard to this clone: An end of the junction does not agree with germline; a read error may underlie this. CDR3 sequence: CASSLDRNTEAFF. The CDR3 DNA reads TGTGCTAGCAGCTTGGACAGGAACACTGAAGCTTTCTTT. The chain links TRBV7-7 to TRBJ1-1; TRBD1 is a possible D gene (6 bases). The CDR3 is 13 residues long. The germline CDR1 and CDR2 sequences are SSHAT and FNYEAQ (reference sequence).

V gene TRBV2 combines with J gene TRBJ2-1; TRBD1 agrees at 7 bases. Germline CDR1 SNHLY, CDR2 FYNNEI. Germline trimming cut 7 bases from V and 5 bases from J; bases unmatched to any gene: 11. This CDR3 comprises 15 residues. This chain's CDR3 is CASKGPGTVDNEQFF. As DNA, the CDR3 is TGTGCCAGCAAGGGTCCCGGGACAGTCGACAATGAGCAGTTCTTC.

This clone has just a few counts. This chain connects TRBV10-2 to TRBJ1-5, with D perhaps matching TRBD1 (6 bases). From germline, CDR1 is WSHSY and CDR2 SAAADI. Trimming took off 7 bases at V and 6 bases at J, with 16 bases between the two ends. CDR3 length equals 14 residues. The DNA of the CDR3 is TGCGCCAGCACACAGGGTATTACGGGTCAGCCCCAGCATTTT. Protein: CASTQGITGQPQHF.

A note on this clone: Other DNA sequences in the same sample also yield this CDR3. The chain is built from TRBV20-1 and TRBJ1-1; D gene uncertain. CDR3 length: 11 residues. Germline V gene lookup returns CDR1 DFQATT and CDR2 SNEGSKA (reference sequence). Trimming removed 4 bases from V and 1 base from J, with 4 bases in between. CDR3 nucleotides: TGCAGTGCTACAGGGAACACTGAAGCTTTCTTT. Amino acid sequence: CSATGNTEAFF.

This chain links TRBV6-5 with TRBJ1-4, with 9 nucleotides matching TRBD1. Germline CDR1 reads MNHEY; CDR2 reads SVGAGI. The J segment lost 5 bases and the V segment lost 5 bases, leaving 3 bases of the junction unmatched. There are 14 residues in the CDR3. DNA for the CDR3: TGTGCCAGCAGTCGGGACAGGGAGAATGAAAAACTGTTTTTT. The encoded protein is CASSRDRENEKLFF.

This chain links TRBV19 with TRBJ1-2, with TRBD1 as a possible D gene (5 bases). The V and J ends lost 3 bases and 2 bases respectively, with 10 bases between them. The length of the CDR3 is 14 residues. CDR1 and CDR2 from the germline V gene are LNHDA and SQIVND (reference sequence). CDR3 amino acids: CASSIYDRNYGYTF. CDR3 in DNA: TGTGCCAGTAGTATCTATGACAGAAACTATGGCTACACCTTC.

The rearrangement joins TRBV21-1 to TRBJ2-7; TRBD1, as called in the table, went unchecked against the DNA. TRBV21-1 is reported as a pseudogene. CDR3 length: 15 residues. The CDR3 loop reads CASSNIPGQIYEQYF. The CDR3 region has the DNA TGTGCCAGCAGCAACATTCCGGGACAGATCTACGAGCAGTACTTC.

This chain joins TRBV5-1 and TRBJ2-7; the D gene is possibly TRBD2 (6 bases). This CDR3 spans 13 amino acids. Trimming pared 4 bases from V and 7 bases from J, leaving 15 bases between. In germline, CDR1 is SGHRS, CDR2 YFSETQ. CDR3 amino acids: CASSPGGVQEQYF. The DNA of the CDR3 is TGCGCCAGCAGCCCCGGAGGGGTACAAGAGCAGTACTTC.